These 27 T cell receptor beta chains originate from one sample sequenced in a study of cytomegalovirus exposure and HLA in healthy donors. PCR primers comprised 60 Vbeta and 13 Jbeta primers. This table comes from immunoSEQ multiplex PCR, and its TCRdb copy is limited to in-frame clones, with some not included. The table records about 120,000 clones, roughly four fifths of them present only once. Sequencing was carried out using PBMCs. These receptors were collected from a man aged 35 to 55 in good health and CMV-seronegative.

This chain's CDR3 is CASSLLIGGDSNQPQHF. CDR3 DNA sequence: TGTGCCAGCAGCTTACTAATCGGGGGGGATAGCAATCAGCCCCAGCATTTT. The chain has TRBV7-3 and TRBJ1-5, with a tentative D call TRBD1 (5 bases). Germline assignment: CDR1 SGHTA and CDR2 FQGTGA. This CDR3 comprises 17 residues. Trimming removed 2 bases from V and 0 bases from J, with 14 bases in between.

This clone was seen just once. The chain uses TRBV2 and TRBJ2-3; 11 bases are a match to TRBD2. CDR1 is SNHLY and CDR2 is FYNNEI in the germline V gene. The length of the CDR3 is 19 residues. After removal of 7 bases from V and 1 base from J, the junction contained 16 bases not matched to a gene. CDR3 loop: CASTPGRIAGGRGTDTQYF. For the CDR3, the DNA is TGTGCCAGCACCCCCGGACGGATAGCGGGAGGGCGGGGCACAGATACGCAGTATTTT. Full variable domain (remainder filled in from reference TRBV2 and TRBJ2-3): EPEVTQTPSHQVTQMGQEVILRCVPISNHLYFYWYRQILGQKVEFLVSFYNNEISEKSEIFDDQFSVERPDGSNFTLKIRSTKLEDSAMYFCASTPGRIAGGRGTDTQYFGPGTRLTVL.

This chain connects TRBV18 to TRBJ1-1; TRBD1 agrees at 8 bases. CDR3 length: 14 amino acids. CDR1 and CDR2 from the germline V gene are KGHSH and LQKENI. The V gene end was trimmed by 5 bases and the J gene end by 3 bases; junction bases not matched to a gene: 5. This CDR3 is CASSAQGAHTEAFF. As DNA, the CDR3 is TGTGCCAGCTCAGCCCAGGGGGCTCACACTGAAGCTTTCTTT.

This clone has just one count. The V call is TRBV7-8, the J call TRBJ2-3; D unresolved. The germline CDR1 and CDR2 sequences are SGHVS and FQNEAQ. The V end was cut by 1 base, the J end by 5 bases, with 7 bases between. This CDR3 spans 13 amino acids. The CDR3, as DNA: TGTGCCAGCAGCTTAGAAATAAAAGATACGCAGTATTTT. It specifies CASSLEIKDTQYF.

About this clone: One junction end does not reproduce the germline sequence, and a read error may be involved. V usage is TRBV7-9 and J usage is TRBJ1-4; 9 bases are a match to TRBD1. This CDR3 has 15 amino acids. Germline V gene sequence: CDR1 SEHNR, CDR2 FQNEAQ (reference sequence). The CDR3 DNA sequence: TGTTCCAGCAGCTTCACCGGGACAGGGAATGAAAAACTGTTTTTT. Translated, it gives CSSSFTGTGNEKLFF.

The chain recombines TRBV7-2 with TRBJ1-3; possible D gene TRBD1, 6 bases. Germline CDR1 and CDR2: SGHTA and FQGNSA. V lost 4 bases, J lost 2 bases, and 15 bases lay in between. The CDR3 runs to 16 residues. CDR3 region: CASSWGGQLAGNTIYF. The CDR3 DNA follows: TGTGCCAGCAGCTGGGGGGGGCAGCTGGCTGGAAACACCATATATTTT.

J is TRBJ2-7 and V is TRBV7-8; D may be TRBD1 (5 bases). Germline CDR1 SGHVS, CDR2 FQNEAQ. Trimming cost V 2 bases and J 5 bases, with 13 bases left between them. The CDR3 sequence is 14 residues long. The CDR3 DNA reads TGTGCCAGCAGCTTACTGCAGGGAACCGACGAGCAGTACTTC. It specifies CASSLLQGTDEQYF.

This chain links TRBV5-1 with TRBJ1-5; D perhaps matches TRBD1 (5 bases). The V and J ends lost 0 bases and 3 bases respectively, with 10 bases between them. Per the germline V gene, CDR1 is SGHRS and CDR2 is YFSETQ. The CDR3 is made up of 15 amino acids. The DNA for the CDR3 is TGCGCCAGCAGCTTGGGGACGGGACTCAATCAGCCCCAGCATTTT. Protein product: CASSLGTGLNQPQHF.

The chain couples TRBV5-1 to TRBJ2-6; D possibly corresponds to TRBD2 (5 bases). Germline V gene sequence: CDR1 SGHRS, CDR2 YFSETQ. V gave up 0 bases and J gave up 8 bases, with 9 bases separating them. The CDR3 is made up of 14 amino acids. CDR3 in amino acids: CASSLAGGSNVLTF. The CDR3 nucleotides read TGCGCCAGCAGCTTGGCCGGAGGATCCAACGTCCTGACTTTC.

The chain combines TRBV23-1 with TRBJ2-2; TRBD2 agrees at 10 bases. TRBV23-1 is filed as an ORF, its function uncertain. Germline trimming cut 1 base from V and 7 bases from J; bases unmatched to any gene: 9. The CDR3 loop spans 17 amino acids. This CDR3 is CASSQFRLAGENGELFF. CDR3 in DNA: TGCGCCAGCAGTCAATTTCGGCTAGCGGGAGAAAACGGGGAGCTGTTTTTT.

The J gene is TRBJ2-2, the V gene TRBV7-9; 8 positions agree with TRBD1. The CDR3 is 13 residues long. With V trimmed by 5 bases and J by 8 bases, 4 bases remained unmatched. Germline V gene data show CDR1 as SEHNR and CDR2 as FQNEAQ (reference sequence). The CDR3 loop reads CASSPGGLGELFF. DNA of the CDR3: TGTGCCAGCAGCCCAGGGGGCCTGGGGGAGCTGTTTTTT.

The chain combines TRBV2 with TRBJ2-3, with D tentatively TRBD2 (6 bases). This CDR3 region has 15 residues. Per the germline V gene, CDR1 is SNHLY and CDR2 is FYNNEI. V lost 3 bases and J lost 4, with 14 bases in between. CDR3 region: CASSDMVVAADTQYF. The DNA for the CDR3 is TGTGCCAGCAGTGATATGGTGGTAGCGGCAGATACGCAGTATTTT.

This clone occurred a few times. V gene TRBV4-3 combines with J gene TRBJ2-7; 8 positions match TRBD2. Germline loops: CDR1 LGHNA, CDR2 YSLEER. The V segment lost 5 bases and the J segment 0 bases; nucleotides outside the gene matches: 15. This CDR3 has 18 amino acids. The CDR3 DNA reads TGCGCCAGCAGCGCAGGTCTTTCGGGGGGGACTCTCTCCTACGAGCAGTACTTC. As protein: CASSAGLSGGTLSYEQYF.

V and J are TRBV19 and TRBJ1-1; D not resolved. Germline CDR1 and CDR2: LNHDA and SQIVND (reference sequence). V was pared by 0 bases and J by 4 bases, with 12 bases between. The CDR3 has 15 amino acids. CDR3 loop: CASSIDPRVGTEAFF. Here the CDR3 DNA reads TGTGCCAGTAGTATAGATCCGCGGGTCGGCACTGAAGCTTTCTTT.

This chain uses TRBV5-1 with TRBJ2-3; the D is unclear. Trimming cost V 1 base and J 0 bases, with 12 bases left between them. This CDR3 spans 16 amino acids. Germline V gene sequence: CDR1 SGHRS, CDR2 YFSETQ. Here the CDR3 DNA reads TGCGCCAGCAGCTTGCTACCCTCCGGTAGCACAGATACGCAGTATTTT. This gives the protein CASSLLPSGSTDTQYF. The entire variable domain, with the rest obtained from reference TRBV5-1 and TRBJ2-3, is as follows: KAGVTQTPRYLIKTRGQQVTLSCSPISGHRSVSWYQQTPGQGLQFLFEYFSETQRNKGNFPGRFSGRQFSNSRSEMNVSTLELGDSALYLCASSLLPSGSTDTQYFGPGTRLTVL.

The rearrangement links TRBV11-2 to TRBJ1-2; 11 bases map to TRBD1. J lost 4 bases, V lost 5 bases, and 9 bases had no gene match. This CDR3 comprises 16 residues. CDR1 is SGHAT, CDR2 FQNNGV, per germline. In DNA form, the CDR3 reads TGTGCCAGCAGCATGGACAGGGGGCTCATCCCCTATGGCTACACCTTC. Translation: CASSMDRGLIPYGYTF. Full variable domain (missing parts from reference TRBV11-2 and TRBJ1-2): EAGVAQSPRYKIIEKRQSVAFWCNPISGHATLYWYQQILGQGPKLLIQFQNNGVVDDSQLPKDRFSAERLKGVDSTLKIQPAKLEDSAVYLCASSMDRGLIPYGYTFGSGTRLTVV.

This clone was observed a few times. V is TRBV4-3 and J is TRBJ2-2; a weak D match, TRBD2 (5 bases). V lost 0 bases and J lost 7, with 18 bases in between. The CDR3 contains 17 residues. The germline V gene has CDR1 LGHNA and CDR2 YSLEER. This CDR3 reads CASSQEWSGYGSGELFF. CDR3 in DNA: TGCGCCAGCAGCCAAGAGTGGTCGGGGTACGGTAGCGGGGAGCTGTTTTTT.

The V and J genes are TRBV7-2 and TRBJ2-7; TRBD1 matches 8 bases. Germline trimming cut 6 bases from V and 7 bases from J; bases unmatched to any gene: 8. The germline V gene encodes CDR1 SGHTA and CDR2 FQGNSA. The length of the CDR3 is 13 residues. CDR3 sequence: CASSTGQAREQYF. Here the CDR3 DNA reads TGTGCCAGCAGTACGGGACAGGCCAGGGAGCAGTACTTC.

Points on this clone: This sample also contains other DNA sequences that code for the same CDR3. The chain recombines TRBV6-5 with TRBJ1-2; a weak D match, TRBD1 (5 bases). Deletions cut 0 bases from V and 4 bases from J, with 6 bases between. Germline V gives CDR1 MNHEY, CDR2 SVGAGI. There are 13 residues in the CDR3. This CDR3 is CASSYSGGYGYTF. The DNA for the CDR3 is TGTGCCAGCAGTTACTCGGGGGGCTATGGCTACACCTTC.

The chain has TRBV7-2 and TRBJ2-7; TRBD2 might be the D (6 bases). Germline V lookup: CDR1 SGHTA, CDR2 FQGNSA. This CDR3 spans 15 amino acids. Between the trimmed V and J ends, which lost 5 bases and 7 bases, there was a span of 21 bases. The CDR3 protein is CASSPQPSVGWEQYF. Here the CDR3 DNA reads TGTGCCAGCAGCCCGCAACCTAGCGTTGGATGGGAGCAGTACTTC.

The V gene is TRBV6-5, the J gene TRBJ1-1; D is ambiguous. The CDR3 is 13 residues long. With 6 bases removed from V and 0 bases from J, the gap between germline ends came to 8 bases. The germline V gene has CDR1 MNHEY and CDR2 SVGAGI. CDR3 loop: CASSQEMNTEAFF. The CDR3 DNA is TGTGCCAGCAGCCAAGAGATGAACACTGAAGCTTTCTTT.

The rearrangement links TRBV28 to TRBJ1-4; no definite D call. CDR1 and CDR2 from the germline V gene are MDHEN and SYDVKM. V was clipped by 5 bases and J by 7 bases, with 11 bases between them. This CDR3 is built from 13 residues. The CDR3 DNA reads TGTGCCAGCAGTAAATGGGCTCCTGAAAAACTGTTTTTT. Amino acid sequence: CASSKWAPEKLFF.

This chain connects TRBV14 to TRBJ2-7; perhaps TRBD1 as D (5 bases). The V and J ends lost 1 base and 4 bases respectively, with 17 bases between them. From germline, CDR1 is SGHDN and CDR2 FVKESK. This CDR3 region has 16 residues. The chain's CDR3 is CASSQGPPDMGYEQYF. In nucleotides, the CDR3 is TGTGCCAGCAGCCAAGGGCCCCCGGACATGGGGTACGAGCAGTACTTC.

This rearrangement joins TRBV9 to TRBJ1-1; D ambiguous. The V gene lost 4 bases and the J gene lost 1 base, with 14 bases spanning the gap. Per germline, CDR1 SGDLS and CDR2 YYNGEE. The CDR3 extends over 15 amino acids. The CDR3 loop is CASSKRTAPNTEAFF. For the CDR3, the DNA is TGTGCCAGCAGCAAGCGGACCGCGCCGAACACTGAAGCTTTCTTT.

Written as DNA, the CDR3 is TGTGCCAGCAGCCCGTACCAAGAGACCCAGTACTTC. Protein product: CASSPYQETQYF. The V and J genes are TRBV11-2 and TRBJ2-5; the D is unclear. This CDR3 contains 12 residues. The germline V and J ends were trimmed by 5 bases and 0 bases, with 4 bases remaining between them. Germline V CDR1 and CDR2: SGHAT, FQNNGV.

This clone was seen only once. This chain uses TRBV7-9 with TRBJ2-7; D is uncertain. The ends were cut back, 1 base at V and 0 bases at J, with 7 bases in the middle. The CDR3 contains 14 residues. Germline V CDR1 and CDR2: SEHNR, FQNEAQ (reference sequence). The DNA for the CDR3 is TGTGCCAGCAGCTTAGAATCCGTCTCCTACGAGCAGTACTTC. It encodes CASSLESVSYEQYF.

The gene calls are TRBV7-2 and TRBJ1-5; no reliable D call. The germline gives CDR1 SGHTA, CDR2 FQGNSA. This CDR3 comprises 13 residues. V was cut by 7 bases and J by 2 bases, with 9 bases left in between. In DNA, the CDR3 is TGTGCCAGCACCCCACATGGCAATCAGCCCCAGCATTTT. This sequence encodes CASTPHGNQPQHF.